Included here is one T cell receptor beta chain sequence, with context. This sample is drawn from a study of blood T cell repertoires in COVID-19. Overall study context: PBMCs, B-cell-depleted T cells, or T cells provided the cDNA or gDNA that made up the material.

The germline CDR1 and CDR2 sequences are MNHNS and SASEGT. The germline V and J ends were trimmed by 2 bases and 7 bases, with 15 bases remaining between them. The CDR3 is 14 residues long. TCRdb's table, derived via immunoSEQ multiplex PCR, lists solely in-frame clones and lacks some. The profile shows roughly 200,000 clones, around 86% of them singletons. J is TRBJ2-7 and V is TRBV6-1; D possibly corresponds to TRBD1 (5 bases). The sample was peripheral blood. The TCR sequence derives from a man aged 40-49 years with acute or convalescent COVID-19. The CDR3 protein is CASSESAGPEEQYF. CDR3 nucleotide sequence: TGTGCCAGCAGTGAATCGGCAGGGCCGGAAGAGCAGTACTTC.